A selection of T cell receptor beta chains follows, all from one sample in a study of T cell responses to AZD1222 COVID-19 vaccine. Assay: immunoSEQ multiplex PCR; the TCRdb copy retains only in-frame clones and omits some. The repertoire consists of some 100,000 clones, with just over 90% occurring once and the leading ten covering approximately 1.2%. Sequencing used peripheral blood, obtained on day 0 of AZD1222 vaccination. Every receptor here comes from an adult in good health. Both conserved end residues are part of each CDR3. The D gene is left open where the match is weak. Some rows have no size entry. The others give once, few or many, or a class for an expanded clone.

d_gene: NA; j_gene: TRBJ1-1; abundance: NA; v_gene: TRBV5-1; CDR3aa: CASSLALGVSTEAFF; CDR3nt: TGCGCCAGCAGCTTGGCCCTGGGAGTTTCCACTGAAGCTTTCTTT
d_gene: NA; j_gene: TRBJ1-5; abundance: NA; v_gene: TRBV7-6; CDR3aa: CASSSTVAGPQHF; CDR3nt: TGTGCCAGCAGCTCGACAGTGGCGGGGCCCCAGCATTTT
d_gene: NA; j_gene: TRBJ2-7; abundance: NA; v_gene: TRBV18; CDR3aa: CASSPGLSSLAEQYF; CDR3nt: TGTGCCAGCTCACCCGGACTGTCAAGCTTAGCCGAGCAGTACTTC
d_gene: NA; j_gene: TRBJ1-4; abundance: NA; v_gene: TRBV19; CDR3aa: CASSTHATNEKLFF; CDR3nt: TGTGCCAGTAGTACCCATGCAACTAATGAAAAACTGTTTTTT
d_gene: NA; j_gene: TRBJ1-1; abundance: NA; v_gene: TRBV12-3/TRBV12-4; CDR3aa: CASSLYTEAFF; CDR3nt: TGTGCCAGCAGTCTATACACTGAAGCTTTCTTT
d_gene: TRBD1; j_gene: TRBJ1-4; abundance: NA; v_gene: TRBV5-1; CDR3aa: CASSFGTGGEKLFF; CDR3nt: TGCGCCAGCAGCTTCGGGACAGGGGGTGAAAAACTGTTTTTT
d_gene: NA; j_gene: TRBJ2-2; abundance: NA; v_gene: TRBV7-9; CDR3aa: CASSLSFQVAGELFF; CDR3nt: TGTGCCAGCAGCTTAAGTTTTCAGGTCGCCGGGGAGCTGTTTTTT
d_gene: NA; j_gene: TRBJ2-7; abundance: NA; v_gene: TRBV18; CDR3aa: CASSRTKYEQYF; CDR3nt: TGTGCCAGCTCACGGACAAAATACGAGCAGTACTTC
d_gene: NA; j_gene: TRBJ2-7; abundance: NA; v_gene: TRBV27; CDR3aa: CASSPGLITYEQYF; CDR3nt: TGTGCCAGCAGTCCGGGGCTAATCACCTACGAGCAGTACTTC
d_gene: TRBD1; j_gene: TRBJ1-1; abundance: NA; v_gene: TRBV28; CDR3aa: CASSTPGQLNTEAFF; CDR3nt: TGTGCCAGCAGTACACCGGGACAGTTGAACACTGAAGCTTTCTTT
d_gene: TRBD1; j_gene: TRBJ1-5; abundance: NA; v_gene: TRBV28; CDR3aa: CASSPGTGADQPQHF; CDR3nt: TGTGCCAGCAGTCCCGGGACAGGGGCCGATCAGCCCCAGCATTTT
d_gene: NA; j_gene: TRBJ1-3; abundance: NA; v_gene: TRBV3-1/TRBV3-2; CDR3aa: CASSQVPLRGLGNTIYF; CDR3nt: TGTGCCAGCAGCCAAGTCCCTCTTCGCGGTCTTGGAAACACCATATATTTT
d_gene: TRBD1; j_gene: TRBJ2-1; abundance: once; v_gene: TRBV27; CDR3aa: CASSFGTGGYEQFF; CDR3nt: TGTGCCAGCAGTTTCGGCACAGGGGGGTATGAGCAGTTCTTC
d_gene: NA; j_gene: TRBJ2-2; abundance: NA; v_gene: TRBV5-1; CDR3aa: CASTQVAWRTGELFF; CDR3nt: TGCGCCAGCACCCAAGTAGCGTGGAGGACCGGGGAGCTGTTTTTT
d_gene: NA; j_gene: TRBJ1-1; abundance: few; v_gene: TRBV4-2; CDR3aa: CASSQDGGIEAFF; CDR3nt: TGTGCCAGCAGCCAAGACGGGGGTATTGAAGCTTTCTTT
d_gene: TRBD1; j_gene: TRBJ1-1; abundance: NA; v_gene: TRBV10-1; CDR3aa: CASSDRGQVARAFF; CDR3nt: TGCGCCAGCAGTGATCGGGGACAGGTTGCGAGAGCTTTCTTT
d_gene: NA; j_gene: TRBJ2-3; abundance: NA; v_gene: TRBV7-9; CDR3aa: CASVQQVDTQYF; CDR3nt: TGTGCCAGCGTCCAACAGGTCGATACGCAGTATTTT
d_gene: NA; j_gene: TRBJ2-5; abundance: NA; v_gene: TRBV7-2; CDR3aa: CASSLEREDVEYF; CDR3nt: TGTGCCAGCAGCTTAGAAAGGGAGGATGTGGAGTACTTC
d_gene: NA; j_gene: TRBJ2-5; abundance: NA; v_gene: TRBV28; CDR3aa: CASGLGQETQYF; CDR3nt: TGTGCCTCTGGTTTGGGCCAAGAGACCCAGTACTTC
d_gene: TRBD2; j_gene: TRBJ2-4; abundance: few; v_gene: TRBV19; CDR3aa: CASSYSGGDIQYF; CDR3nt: TGTGCCAGTAGTTATAGCGGGGGGGACATTCAGTACTTC
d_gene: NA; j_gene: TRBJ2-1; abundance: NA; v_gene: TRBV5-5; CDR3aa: CASSLVALSGYNEQFF; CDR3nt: TGTGCCAGCAGCTTGGTCGCCCTTAGCGGATACAATGAGCAGTTCTTC
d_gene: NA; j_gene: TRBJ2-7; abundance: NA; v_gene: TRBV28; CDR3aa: CASSLDYEQYF; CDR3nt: TGTGCCAGCAGTTTAGACTACGAGCAGTACTTC
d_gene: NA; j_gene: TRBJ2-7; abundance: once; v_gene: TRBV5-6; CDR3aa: CASSIRTPFSEQYF; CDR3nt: TGTGCCAGCAGCATTAGGACCCCATTTTCCGAGCAGTACTTC
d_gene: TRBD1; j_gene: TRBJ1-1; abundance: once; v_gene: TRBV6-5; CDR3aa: CASRVPGGAGTEAFF; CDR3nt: TGTGCCAGCAGAGTACCAGGGGGCGCGGGGACTGAAGCTTTCTTT
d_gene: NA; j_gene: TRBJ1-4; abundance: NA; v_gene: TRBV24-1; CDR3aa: CATSDYNEKLFF; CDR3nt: TGTGCCACCAGTGATTATAATGAAAAACTGTTTTTT
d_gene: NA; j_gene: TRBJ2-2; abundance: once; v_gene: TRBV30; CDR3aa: CAWNRAANTGELFF; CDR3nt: TGTGCCTGGAACAGGGCCGCGAACACCGGGGAGCTGTTTTTT
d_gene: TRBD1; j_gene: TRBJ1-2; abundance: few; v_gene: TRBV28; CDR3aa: CASEPDRGYGYTF; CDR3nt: TGTGCCAGCGAACCGGACAGGGGCTATGGCTACACCTTC
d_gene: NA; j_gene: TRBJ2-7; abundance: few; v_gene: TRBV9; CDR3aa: CASSQAGPSYEQYF; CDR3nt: TGTGCCAGCAGCCAGGCCGGCCCCTCCTACGAGCAGTACTTC
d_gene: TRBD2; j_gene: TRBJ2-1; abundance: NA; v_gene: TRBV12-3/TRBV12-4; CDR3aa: CASSTSGEQFF; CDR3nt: TGTGCCAGCTCAACTAGCGGCGAGCAGTTCTTC
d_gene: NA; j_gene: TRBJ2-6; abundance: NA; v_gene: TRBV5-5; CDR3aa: CASSLPISGANVLTF; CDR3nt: TGTGCCAGCAGCTTGCCGATCTCTGGGGCCAACGTCCTGACTTTC
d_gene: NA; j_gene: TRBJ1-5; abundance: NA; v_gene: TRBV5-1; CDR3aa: CASSSDGDQPQHF; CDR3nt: TGCGCCAGCAGCTCGGACGGTGATCAGCCCCAGCATTTT
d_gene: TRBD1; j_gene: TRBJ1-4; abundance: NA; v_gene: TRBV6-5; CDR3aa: CASSLKPDRPEKLFF; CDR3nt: TGTGCCAGCAGCTTAAAGCCGGACAGGCCTGAAAAACTGTTTTTT
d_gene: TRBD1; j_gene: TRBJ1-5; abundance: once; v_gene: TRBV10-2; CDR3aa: CASSESAGTDSNQPQHF; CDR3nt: TGCGCCAGCAGTGAGTCCGCCGGGACAGACAGCAATCAGCCCCAGCATTTT